The subject of this entry is one TCR beta chain. Its antigen is still unknown. The data belong to a study of T cell responses to AZD1222 COVID-19 vaccine. General observations from the study: Donors in the cohort were predominantly white British and more often female, and clonal diversity was possibly underestimated. Baseline antibody screening turned up just a handful of seropositive AZD1222 recipients.

TCRdb keeps only in-frame clones here, not all; method: immunoSEQ multiplex PCR. The sample records over 100,000 clones, 80% to 90% being singletons. This material consisted of peripheral blood, taken on day 0 of AZD1222 vaccination. This receptor was obtained from an adult in good health.

CDR3 loop: CASSPGGGTNYGYTF. CDR3 nucleotide sequence: TGTGCCAGCAGCCCAGGGGGGGGCACTAACTATGGCTACACCTTC. This chain links TRBV7-2 with TRBJ1-2; 7 bases map to TRBD1. This CDR3 contains 15 residues. Germline V gene sequence: CDR1 SGHTA, CDR2 FQGNSA. V shed 5 bases, J shed 0 bases, and the junction held 6 bases outside the gene matches.